This TCR beta chain was observed in a study of T cells in Graves' hyperthyroidism and ophthalmopathy. General study results and limits: The majority of expanded thyroid clonotypes above 0.001 also appeared in blood. Progression to ophthalmopathy was predicted a median of 6.5 months early.

The table lists this clonotype with many counts. Its antigen is unidentified. This CDR3 spans 11 amino acids. The V gene lost 6 bases and the J gene lost 4 bases, with 6 bases spanning the gap. Looked up from germline, CDR1 is MDHEN and CDR2 is SYDVKM. Ophthalmopathy patients showed a Clinical Activity Score of at least 3, NOSPECS grade of at least 4 and duration under 3 months. Diagnoses rested on clinical symptoms, serum thyroxine and TRAb, thyroid ultrasound and orbital computed tomography. The CDR3 regions of TCR beta were amplified from RNA transcripts. The HTBI set primed first-round TCR CDR3 RT-PCR. MiXCR, applied by TCRdb to the multiplex PCR reads, yields one record per CDR3 protein. The data show around 600,000 distinct CDR3 sequences, around 15% seen once.

The gene calls are TRBV28 and TRBJ1-1; D unresolved. The sequence was obtained from a woman aged 45 to 65 with Graves' ophthalmopathy. The material sequenced was blood. CDR3 protein: CASRGITEAFF. CDR3 nucleotides: TGTGCCAGCAGGGGGATCACTGAAGCTTTCTTT.